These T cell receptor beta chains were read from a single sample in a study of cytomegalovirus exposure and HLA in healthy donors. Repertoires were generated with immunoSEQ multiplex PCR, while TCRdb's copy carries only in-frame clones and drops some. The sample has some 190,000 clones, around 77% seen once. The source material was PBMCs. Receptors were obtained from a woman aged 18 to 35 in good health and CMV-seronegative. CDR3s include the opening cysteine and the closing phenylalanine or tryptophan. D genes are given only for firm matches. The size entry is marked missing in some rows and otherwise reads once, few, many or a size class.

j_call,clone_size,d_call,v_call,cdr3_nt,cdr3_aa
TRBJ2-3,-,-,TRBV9,TGTGCCAGCAGCGTAGGGGCTAGCACAGATACGCAGTATTTT,CASSVGASTDTQYF
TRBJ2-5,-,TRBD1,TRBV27,TGTGCCAGCAGTTCAATGAACAGGGGGCGGGTAGCGGAGACCCAGTACTTC,CASSSMNRGRVAETQYF
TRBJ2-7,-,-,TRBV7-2,TGTGCCAGCAGCTTAGATGTCAGAATGACATACGAGCAGTACTTC,CASSLDVRMTYEQYF
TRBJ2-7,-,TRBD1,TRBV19,TGTGCCAGTAGTCCGGGACAGGTCGGAGAGCAGTACTTC,CASSPGQVGEQYF
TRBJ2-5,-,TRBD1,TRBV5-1,TGCGCCAGCAGCTTGGCGCTCGGACAGGAAGAGACCCAGTACTTC,CASSLALGQEETQYF
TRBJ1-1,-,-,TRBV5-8,TGTGCCAGCAGCTTGGTTTCGGGATTTATGAACACTGAAGCTTTCTTT,CASSLVSGFMNTEAFF
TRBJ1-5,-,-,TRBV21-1,TGTGCCAGCAGCAAGGGACAGGGGGCCTCCAATCAGCCCCAGCATTTT,CASSKGQGASNQPQHF
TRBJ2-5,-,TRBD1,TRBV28,TGTGCCAGCAGTTTGGACAGGGGTGACCAAGAGACCCAGTACTTC,CASSLDRGDQETQYF
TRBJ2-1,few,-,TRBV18,TGTGCCAGCTCACCCGACTCGGATGAGCAGTTCTTC,CASSPDSDEQFF
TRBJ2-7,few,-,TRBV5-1,TGCGCCAGCAGCTTGGGGCGACTCGAATACGAGCAGTACTTC,CASSLGRLEYEQYF
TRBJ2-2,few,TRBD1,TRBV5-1,TGCGCCAGCAGCTCGAGGACAGGAGCGAACACCGGGGAGCTGTTTTTT,CASSSRTGANTGELFF
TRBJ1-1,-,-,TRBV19,TGTGCCAGTAGTCTACCCGGGGGAGTAGTCACTGAAGCTTTCTTT,CASSLPGGVVTEAFF
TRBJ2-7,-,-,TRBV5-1,TGCGCCAGCAGCTTAAACCCCGATCGGGGGGCCCGCTACGAGCAGTATTTC,CASSLNPDRGARYEQYF
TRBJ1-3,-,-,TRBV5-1,TGCGCCAGCAGCTTTTGGGGGGGAAGGGACACCATATATTTT,CASSFWGGRDTIYF
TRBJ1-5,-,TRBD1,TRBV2,TGTGCCAGCAGTGTAGGGGGACAGGGAGGTCAGCCCCAGCATTTT,CASSVGGQGGQPQHF
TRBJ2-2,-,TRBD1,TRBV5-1,TGCGCCAGCAGCTACACAGGGGGTCCCGGGGAGCTGTTTTTT,CASSYTGGPGELFF
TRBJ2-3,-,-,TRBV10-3,TGTGCCATCAGTGAGTCGGGCCAGGAAGGCTCAGATACGCAGTATTTT,CAISESGQEGSDTQYF